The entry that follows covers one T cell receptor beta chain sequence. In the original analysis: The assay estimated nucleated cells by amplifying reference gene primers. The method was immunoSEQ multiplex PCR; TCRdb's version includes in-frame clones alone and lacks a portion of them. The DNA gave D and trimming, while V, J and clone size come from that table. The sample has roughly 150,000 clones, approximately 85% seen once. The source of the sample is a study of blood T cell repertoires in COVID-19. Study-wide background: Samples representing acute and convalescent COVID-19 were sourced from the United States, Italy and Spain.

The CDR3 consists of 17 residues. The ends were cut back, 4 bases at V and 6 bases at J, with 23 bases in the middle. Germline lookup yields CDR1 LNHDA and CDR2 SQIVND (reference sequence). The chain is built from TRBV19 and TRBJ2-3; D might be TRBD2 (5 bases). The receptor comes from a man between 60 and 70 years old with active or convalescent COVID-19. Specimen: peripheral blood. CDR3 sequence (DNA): TGTGCCAGTAGTAGCCTATATCCGGATCGGGGTCTTGATACGCAGTATTTT. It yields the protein CASSSLYPDRGLDTQYF.